This TCR beta chain originates from a study of cytomegalovirus exposure and HLA in healthy donors. It was with 60 Vbeta and 13 Jbeta primers that the PCR ran. Using immunoSEQ multiplex PCR, the repertoire was profiled, and TCRdb retains in-frame clones only, with some absent. The sample yields 75,000 to 80,000 clones, roughly 75% seen once. This clone was seen more than once but under ten times. Per germline, CDR1 SGHDT and CDR2 YYEEEE. This CDR3 is 16 amino acids long. V trimming: 4 bases; J trimming: 1 base; junction bases outside the gene matches: 11. Sequencing was done on a sample of PBMCs. The TCR sequence derives from a male donor in good health and CMV-seronegative. The rearrangement joins TRBV5-6 to TRBJ2-7; 7 bases are a match to TRBD2. CDR3 coding DNA: TGTGCCAGCAGCGGGAGGGCTACAGGCCCTTCCTACGAGCAGTACTTC. Its protein product is CASSGRATGPSYEQYF.